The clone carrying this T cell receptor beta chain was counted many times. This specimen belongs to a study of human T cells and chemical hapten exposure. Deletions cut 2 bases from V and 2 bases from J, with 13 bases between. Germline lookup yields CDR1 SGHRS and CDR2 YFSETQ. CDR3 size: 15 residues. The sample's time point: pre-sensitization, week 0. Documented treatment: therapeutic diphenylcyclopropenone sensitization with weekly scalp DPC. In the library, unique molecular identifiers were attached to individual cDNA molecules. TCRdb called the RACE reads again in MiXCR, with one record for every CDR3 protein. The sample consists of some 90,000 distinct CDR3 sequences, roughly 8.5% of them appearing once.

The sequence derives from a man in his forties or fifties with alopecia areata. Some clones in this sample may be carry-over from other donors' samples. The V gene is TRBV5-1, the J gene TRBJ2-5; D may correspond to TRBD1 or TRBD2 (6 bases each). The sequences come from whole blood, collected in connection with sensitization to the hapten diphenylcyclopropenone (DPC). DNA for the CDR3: TGCGCCAGCAGCTTTGGAGGGGGGAATCAAGAGACCCAGTACTTC. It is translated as CASSFGGGNQETQYF.